These 2 T cell receptor beta chains originate from one sample sequenced in a study of identical twins. TCRdb re-derived calls from the 5' RACE reads in MiXCR, one entry per CDR3 protein. The data show 450,000 or so distinct CDR3 sequences, 13% to 15% seen once. These same records also appear under a second study, on yellow fever vaccine responses in identical twins.

The sequencing input was CD4+ T cells sorted from blood. Receptor source: a woman between 18 and 29 years old in good health.

For this clonotype: One end of the junction does not line up with germline, which may come from a read error. The gene calls are TRBV3-1 and TRBJ2-1; 8 bases fit TRBD2. Germline values: CDR1 LGHDT, CDR2 YNNKEL (reference sequence). This CDR3 comprises 16 residues. The CDR3 region is CASSQGRGGLYNEKFF. In nucleotides, the CDR3 is TGTGCCAGCAGCCAAGGACGGGGGGGCCTCTACAATGAGAAGTTCTTC.

This clonotype turned up a few times. The V gene is TRBV14, the J gene TRBJ1-6, with a weak D call TRBD1 (6 bases). This CDR3 has 18 amino acids. Germline lookup yields CDR1 SGHDN and CDR2 FVKESK. Trimming stripped 0 bases from V and 1 base from J, with 13 bases between. CDR3 sequence (DNA): TGTGCCAGCAGCCAAGAAGTTAAGGGGGGATCCTATAATTCACCCCTCCACTTT. Translated, it gives CASSQEVKGGSYNSPLHF.